This T cell receptor beta chain was found in a study of cytomegalovirus exposure and HLA in healthy donors. Looking at the study overall: In a previous analysis, approximately 110 million unique TCR beta sequences were found from approximately 180 million T cells.

Each donor's status was that of a healthy bone marrow donor. Study-wide results and caveats: The authors later linked a missense DCLRE1C variant to TCR beta V- and J-gene trimming. Prior analysis indicated that the majority of TCR beta V segments exhibited productivity approximately 90% or approximately 30% of the time.

Concerning this clone itself: No antigen is known for it.

The PCR had 60 Vbeta and 13 Jbeta primers. Assay used: immunoSEQ multiplex PCR; TCRdb lists only in-frame clones, some missing. The sample comprises about 150,000 clones, about two thirds of which are singletons, and around 1.6% rests with the top ten. From germline, CDR1 is LGHNA and CDR2 YSLEER. CDR3 length: 17 residues. The V and J ends lost 2 bases and 2 bases respectively, with 15 bases between them. This receptor was identified in a young woman in good health and CMV-seronegative. The gene calls are TRBV4-3 and TRBJ2-2; maybe TRBD1 (6 bases). The sequencing input was PBMCs. The CDR3: CASSQKAWTDNTGELFF. CDR3 bases: TGCGCCAGCAGCCAAAAGGCCTGGACAGATAACACCGGGGAGCTGTTTTTT.